The 5 T cell receptor beta chains presented below share a single source sample, sequenced in a study of T cell repertoires in cytomegalovirus infection. TCRdb re-called the reads with MiXCR, one entry per CDR3 protein. This repertoire shows 95,000 to 150,000 distinct CDR3 sequences, 32% found once; its top ten account for roughly 58%. What these receptors recognize is not known. The sequences come from CD8+ T cells from cultured PBMCs, collected from culture after CMV antigen stimulation. The receptors were sampled from a human donor in good health (CMV status not recorded). Some clones in this sample may be carry-over from other donors' samples.

V and J are TRBV6-1 and TRBJ2-5, with D uncertain. V lost 4 bases to trimming and J lost 1 base, with 13 bases between them. The CDR3 has 15 residues. The V gene's germline CDR1 is MNHNS and CDR2 SASEGT. The CDR3 DNA reads TGTGCCAGCAGTGGAAGGGCATCACGCCAAGAGACCCAGTACTTC. It encodes CASSGRASRQETQYF.

The gene calls are TRBV15 and TRBJ1-2, with 8 bases matching TRBD1. The CDR3 sequence is 14 residues long. J gave up 6 bases and V 6 bases, and 9 bases lay outside the gene matches. Per the germline V gene, CDR1 is LNHNV and CDR2 is YYDKDF (reference sequence). The DNA for the CDR3 is TGTGCCACCAGTCCGGACAGGGCATTTGATGGCTACACCTTC. Its translation: CATSPDRAFDGYTF.

The V and J genes are TRBV10-3 and TRBJ2-3; 7 positions match TRBD1. In germline, CDR1 is ENHRY, CDR2 SYGVKD. The CDR3 totals 15 residues. J was trimmed by 4 bases and V by 2 bases; bases with no gene match: 6. CDR3 nucleotides: TGTGCCATCAGTGAGACCCACAGGGGCGCAGATACGCAGTATTTT. Translation: CAISETHRGADTQYF.

The chain is built from TRBV6-5 and TRBJ2-2; D might be TRBD1 (5 bases). The V end was cut by 3 bases, the J end by 4 bases, with 15 bases between. Per germline, CDR1 MNHEY and CDR2 SVGAGI. The CDR3 length is 16 residues. The CDR3 region has the DNA TGTGCCAGCAGTTATACAGGTTCCAGCTTCACCGGGGAGCTGTTTTTT. It encodes CASSYTGSSFTGELFF.

This clonotype is judged large. This chain connects TRBV9 to TRBJ1-1; D call uncertain. The germline V gene has CDR1 SGDLS and CDR2 YYNGEE. The ends were cut back, 3 bases at V and 1 base at J, with 13 bases in the middle. The CDR3 is made up of 15 amino acids. The CDR3 loop reads CASSEFSEPNTEAFF. Here the CDR3 DNA reads TGTGCCAGCAGCGAGTTCTCGGAGCCGAACACTGAAGCTTTCTTT.